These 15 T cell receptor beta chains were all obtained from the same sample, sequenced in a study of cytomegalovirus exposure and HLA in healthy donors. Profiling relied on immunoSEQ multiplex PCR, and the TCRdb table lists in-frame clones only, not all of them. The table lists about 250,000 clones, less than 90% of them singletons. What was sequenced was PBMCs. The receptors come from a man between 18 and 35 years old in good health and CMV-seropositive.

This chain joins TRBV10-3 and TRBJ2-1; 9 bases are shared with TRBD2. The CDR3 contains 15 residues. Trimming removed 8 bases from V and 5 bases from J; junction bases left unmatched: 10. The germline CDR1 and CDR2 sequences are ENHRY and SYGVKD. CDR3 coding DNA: TGTGCCATCTCGGGAGGGGGACTAGCCAACAATGAGCAGTTCTTC. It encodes CAISGGGLANNEQFF.

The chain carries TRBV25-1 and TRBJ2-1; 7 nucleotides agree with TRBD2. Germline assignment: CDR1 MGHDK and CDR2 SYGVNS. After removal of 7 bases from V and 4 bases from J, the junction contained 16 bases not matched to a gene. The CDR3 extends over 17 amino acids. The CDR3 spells CASTSPRGAGIYNEQFF. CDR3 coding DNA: TGTGCCAGCACGTCCCCGCGGGGAGCGGGAATTTACAATGAGCAGTTCTTC.

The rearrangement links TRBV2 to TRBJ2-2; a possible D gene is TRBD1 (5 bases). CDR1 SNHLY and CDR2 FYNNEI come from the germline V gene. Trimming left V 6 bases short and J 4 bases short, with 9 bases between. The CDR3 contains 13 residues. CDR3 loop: CASRLDSTGELFF. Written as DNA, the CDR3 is TGTGCCAGCAGATTAGACAGCACCGGGGAGCTGTTTTTT.

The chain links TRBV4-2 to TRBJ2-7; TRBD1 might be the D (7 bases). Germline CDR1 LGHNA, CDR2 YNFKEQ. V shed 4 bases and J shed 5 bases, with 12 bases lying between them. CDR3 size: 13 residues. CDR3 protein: CASSRGRGDEQYF. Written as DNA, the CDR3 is TGTGCCAGCAGCCGGGGCAGGGGGGACGAGCAGTACTTC.

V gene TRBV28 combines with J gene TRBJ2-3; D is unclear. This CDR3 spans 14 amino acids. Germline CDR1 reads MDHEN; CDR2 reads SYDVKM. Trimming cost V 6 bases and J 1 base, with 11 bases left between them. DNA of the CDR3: TGTGCCAGCAGGACGGACCCACGCACAGATACGCAGTATTTT. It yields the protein CASRTDPRTDTQYF. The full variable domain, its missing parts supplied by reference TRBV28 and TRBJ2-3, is DVKVTQSSRYLVKRTGEKVFLECVQDMDHENMFWYRQDPGLGLRLIYFSYDVKMKEKGDIPEGYSVSREKKERFSLILESASTNQTSMYLCASRTDPRTDTQYFGPGTRLTVL.

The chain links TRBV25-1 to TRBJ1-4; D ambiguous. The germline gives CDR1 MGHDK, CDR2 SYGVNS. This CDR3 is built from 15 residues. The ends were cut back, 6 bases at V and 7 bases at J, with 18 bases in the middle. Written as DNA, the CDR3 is TGTGCCAGCAGCCGTGACCCTGACCTGGGTGAAAAACTGTTTTTT. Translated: CASSRDPDLGEKLFF.

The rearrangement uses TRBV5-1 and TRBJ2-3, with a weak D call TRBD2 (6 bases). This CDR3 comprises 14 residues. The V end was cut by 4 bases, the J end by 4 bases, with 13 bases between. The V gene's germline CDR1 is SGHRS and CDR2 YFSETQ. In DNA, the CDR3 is TGCGCCAGCAGCGCGACTAGTTCTGCAGATACGCAGTATTTT. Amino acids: CASSATSSADTQYF.

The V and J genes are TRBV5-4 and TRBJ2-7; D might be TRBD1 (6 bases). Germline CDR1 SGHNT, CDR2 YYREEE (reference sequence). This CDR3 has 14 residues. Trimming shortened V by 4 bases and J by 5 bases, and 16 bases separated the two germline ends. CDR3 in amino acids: CASSGTSLRDEQYF. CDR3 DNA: TGTGCCAGCAGCGGGACATCCCTTAGGGACGAGCAGTACTTC.

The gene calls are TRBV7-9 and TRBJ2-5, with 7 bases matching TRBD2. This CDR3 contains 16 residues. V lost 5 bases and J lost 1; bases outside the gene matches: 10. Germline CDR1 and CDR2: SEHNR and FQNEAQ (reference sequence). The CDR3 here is CASSHLGGRGQETQYF. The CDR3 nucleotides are TGTGCCAGCAGCCATCTAGGCGGGAGAGGCCAAGAGACCCAGTACTTC.

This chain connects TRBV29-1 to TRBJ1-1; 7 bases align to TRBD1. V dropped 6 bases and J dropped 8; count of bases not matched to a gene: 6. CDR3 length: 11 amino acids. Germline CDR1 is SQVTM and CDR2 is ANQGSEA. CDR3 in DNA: TGCAGCGTCATGGGACAGTCGGAAGCTTTCTTT. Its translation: CSVMGQSEAFF.

The CDR3 is CASSLQTGGDYGYTF. CDR3 nucleotide sequence: TGTGCCAGCAGCTTGCAGACAGGGGGCGACTATGGCTACACCTTC. This chain joins TRBV5-6 and TRBJ1-2, with TRBD1 matching over 10 bases. Germline V lookup: CDR1 SGHDT, CDR2 YYEEEE. The trim removed 1 base at V and 3 bases at J, leaving 3 bases unmatched. CDR3 size: 15 residues.

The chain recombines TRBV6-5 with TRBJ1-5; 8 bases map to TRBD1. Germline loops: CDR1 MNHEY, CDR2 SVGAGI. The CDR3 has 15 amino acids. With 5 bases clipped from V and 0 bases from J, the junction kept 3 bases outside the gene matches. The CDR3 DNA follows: TGTGCCAGCAGTCTAGACAGGGGTAGCAATCAGCCCCAGCATTTT. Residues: CASSLDRGSNQPQHF.

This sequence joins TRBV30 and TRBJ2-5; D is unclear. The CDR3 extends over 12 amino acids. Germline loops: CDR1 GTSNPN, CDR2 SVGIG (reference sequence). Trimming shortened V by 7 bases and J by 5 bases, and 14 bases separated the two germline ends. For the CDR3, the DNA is TGTGCCTCCCTAAACACTACGGAGACCCAGTACTTC. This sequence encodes CASLNTTETQYF.

The DNA for the CDR3 is TGCGCCAGCAGCTCGTCCGGGACTAGCGGGGTGGACAATGAGCAGTTCTTC. Translating it yields CASSSSGTSGVDNEQFF. The chain is built from TRBV5-1 and TRBJ2-1, with 13 bases lining up with TRBD2. Germline-derived CDR1 and CDR2 are SGHRS and YFSETQ. Germline trimming cut 3 bases from V and 5 bases from J; bases unmatched to any gene: 8. The CDR3 contains 17 residues.

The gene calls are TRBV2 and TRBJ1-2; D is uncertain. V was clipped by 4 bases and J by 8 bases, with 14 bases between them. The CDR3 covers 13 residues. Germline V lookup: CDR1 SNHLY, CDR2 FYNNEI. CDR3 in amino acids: CASSVSRAQGYTF. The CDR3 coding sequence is TGTGCCAGCAGTGTGTCTCGGGCACAGGGCTACACCTTC.